The text below deals with one T cell receptor beta chain. Its target antigen remains unknown. Within one base of it there is no much larger clone, and no base qualities were kept. The source of the sample is a study of cytomegalovirus exposure and HLA in healthy donors (TCRdb year 2017). In terms of the full investigation: In an earlier analysis of approximately 640 of the donors, about 260 Gb of sequence data and 95 million to 130 million unique TCR beta sequences from about 180 million T cells were reported. An early release covering approximately 600 HLA-typed donors comprised about 300 gigabases of sequencing data and around 85 million unique TCR sequences. Of the roughly 400 genotyped donors, around 81% fell in the genetic ancestry cluster associated with self-reported Caucasian donors. The aim of the study was to test whether cataloging public T cell receptors could identify signatures of past pathogen exposure. The study used immunosequencing to profile the T cell repertoires of some 600 subjects and linked those repertoires to cytomegalovirus serostatus. In addition to the first cohort of 650 to 800 subjects, a separate validation cohort of about 120 different subjects was used. High-throughput TCR immunosequencing, statistical association of individual TCRs with disease status, and machine learning were combined to predict cytomegalovirus infection status. In a later analysis, previously published TCR beta repertoires from about 670 donors were re-analyzed and high-resolution HLA genotyping was added so that TCR occurrence patterns could be studied. In the later analysis, no new phenotypic data were used to find candidate immune exposures; instead, reliance was placed on TCR beta sequences and their occurrence across donors. An earlier analysis of fewer than 700 of the donors applied high-throughput TCR beta sequencing to assess whether each TCR beta V gene segment acted as functional or pseudogenic. Donor age, sex, ethnicity and CMV serostatus were collected together with the repertoire data. A later genetic analysis used genome-wide SNP genotypes for about three fifths of the roughly 700 donors, treating that subset as a discovery cohort. Every repertoire in the discovery cohort had been generated on one and the same sequencing platform. HLA typing included class I and class II loci at four-digit resolution. The number of donors typed differed by locus, with roughly 620-640 for A, B, C, DRB1 and DQB1, 522 for DQA1, 600 to 610 for DPA1, and 450 to 480 for DPB1. About five DR-DQ haplotypes were handled as single units for association and clustering, since linkage in the cohort was strong. Among 398 genotyped donors of the cohort, an average of around 220,000 unique TCR beta nucleotide sequences was sequenced per donor, of which approximately 18% were non-productive. The paper as a whole reports these results and caveats: A group of highly shared sequence variants was considered likely to be a technical artifact of the sequencing pipeline. According to a later analysis, TCR association rates differed among HLA loci, with DRB1 alleles showing the most associated TCRs and HLA-C alleles showing the fewest. Strong co-occurrence of HLA alleles, especially DR and DQ, made assigning TCR associations to individual alleles difficult. The study gave a list of around 170 TCR beta chains associated with cytomegalovirus. A later genetic analysis associated a missense DCLRE1C variant with V-gene and J-gene trimming of TCR beta chains, and an independent cohort replicated the association. In vitro tests confirmed that a few of the cytomegalovirus-associated TCR beta chains recognize cytomegalovirus antigens. At a false discovery rate of 0.05, a later analysis linked about 16,000 TCR beta sequences to specific HLA alleles. Broadly in line with IMGT annotations, most TCR beta V segments showed up in productive rearrangements about 87% or about 30% of the time in an earlier analysis of 450 to 750 of the donors. According to a later analysis, parvovirus B19, influenza, CMV and Epstein-Barr virus appeared linked to several top co-occurrence clusters. The 87-base-pair reads could not distinguish some IMGT-functional V segments, including TRBV6-2 and TRBV6-3, so those segments were excluded. Across donors, most TCR sequences were observed very rarely, whereas some public TCRs were present in many individuals. In a later genetic analysis, fewer N-insertions in productive TCRs were reported among donors in an Asian-associated ancestry cluster than the roughly 700-donor mean. This cohort had only TCR beta chains sequenced, and the lack of alpha or paired-chain data limited which features could be detected. In a later analysis, HLA-associated TCR beta chains showed more clonal expansion and lower generation probabilities than non-associated chains that were equally common. It was suggested by the authors that the approach could potentially be generalized to other disease states and immunological phenotypes. Presence/absence analyses assumed roughly uniform sequencing depth across donors, an assumption that may not hold. Linkage disequilibrium might explain the correlated functional status among segregating V segments, but an unknown experimental factor could not be ruled out. Because some donors lacked HLA typing at each locus, the association tests relied only on the typed subset. Over 15 rarely observed V segments, including chromosome 9 orphons, were excluded from the earlier analysis of a few hundred of the donors because counts were too low. A further reported finding was that TCR beta sequences accurately predicted the HLA-A and HLA-B alleles for most subjects in the first cohort. The classifier was reported to diagnose cytomegalovirus status with high specificity and sensitivity in both the original cohort and the validation cohort. According to a later analysis, most CMV-associated TCR beta chains appeared to be HLA-restricted, and the HLA associations seemed to be driven largely by CMV exposure. For the cohort, immune exposure information was limited to CMV serostatus.

The protocol used for the library was the immunoSEQ multiplex PCR assay. The multiplex PCR relied on a mix of 60 forward primers for TCR Vbeta segments and 13 reverse primers for TCR Jbeta segments. The CDR3 region of rearranged TCR beta genes was amplified from genomic DNA with a multiplex PCR assay. On the Illumina HiSeq System, the amplified TCR beta libraries were sequenced as 87-base-pair reads. Per the source publication's procedure: A later analysis counted about 80 million unique TCR beta chains across the 640 or so repertoires, and 9.5 million to 11 million of these chains were shared by at least two donors. A nearest-neighbor algorithm error-corrected the raw reads and collapsed the reads into unique sequences, merging closely related sequences to remove PCR and sequencing errors. V, D and J gene segments were assigned by aligning CDR3 sequences to IMGT reference sequences. For a sequence to be retained, at least a six-nucleotide match to both a V gene segment and a J gene segment was required. Rearrangements were called productive when the CDR3 lacked stop codons and stayed in frame with V and J; all others were non-productive. CDR3 was defined by IMGT convention, running from the second conserved V-encoded cysteine to the conserved J-encoded phenylalanine. The earlier analysis of 500 to 750 of the donors excluded any sequence lacking an unambiguous match to a single V gene segment. In an earlier analysis of approximately 610 of the donors, V segments were called functional above 56.7% productive rearrangements and were called segregating when the between-donor standard deviation exceeded 5%. A statistical classification framework was built for diagnosing cytomegalovirus status from the catalog of TCR beta chain sequences. In a later analysis, TCR nucleotide sequences were compared against IMGT/GENE-DB human TR gene sequences so that V and J genes could be assigned. Using the TCRdist pipeline, a later analysis assigned CDR3 sequences along with most-parsimonious VDJ recombination scenarios. In a later analysis, each TCR beta chain was defined by its CDR3 amino acid sequence together with its V-gene family, and reads without a unique V-gene family were excluded. To address suspected cross-contamination and a sequencing artifact, a later analysis removed a few hundred highly shared, low-generation-probability nucleotide sequences. In a later analysis, a clonal expansion index for each public chain was calculated from normalized within-repertoire ranks of inferred template counts. In a later analysis, generation probabilities were computed using a VDJ recombination model fitted to out-of-frame rearrangements, and the results were checked against IGoR. A later analysis scored TCR-TCR, TCR-HLA and TCR-CMV co-occurrence with hypergeometric tests, applying a repertoire-size bias correction to TCR pairs. To estimate false discovery rates, a later analysis permuted the HLA or CMV assignments 20 times. In a later analysis, co-occurring TCRs were grouped with DBSCAN, and TCRdist sequence similarity was added when clustering was performed within HLA-allele-positive subsets. For co-occurrence clustering, repertoires with fewer than 30,000 or more than 120,000 public chains were excluded, along with roughly five repertoires with anomalous nucleotide sharing. TCRdb took this table from immuneACCESS and kept in-frame rearrangements with V and J called. Such tables lack part of the clones; where checked against another copy, unresolved V genes explain under half of the gap, and the rest is unexplained. From that table come the V and J calls and clone size; the DNA was used to work out D and trimming. This sample has tens of thousands of clones in its table, and 70% to 85% of those were observed once. The ten largest account for around 2.3% of the sample.

V is clipped by 6 bases and J by 1 base, and the sequence between their germline boundaries is 10 bases long. The CDR1 and CDR2 encoded by the germline V gene are MNHEY and SVGAGI. The CDR3 starts with the cysteine, ends with the phenylalanine, and has 14 residues. Solely the CDR3 DNA is kept, with 42 bases framed from the first base. In total, roughly 670 healthy bone marrow donors made up the cohort. All cohort members were sampled while nominally healthy, although unrecorded immune exposures were likely present. The donor was CMV seronegative and belonged to the group of roughly 330 seronegative cohort members. Each donor provided a peripheral blood sample, and peripheral blood mononuclear cells were used for TCR beta sequencing. The Qiagen DNeasy Blood Extraction Kit was used to extract genomic DNA from the blood cell samples.

This sequence uses TRBV6-5 and TRBJ1-5, and perhaps TRBD1 as D gene, on 5 matching bases. The sequenced sample was PBMCs. This receptor was taken from a man aged 18 to 29 in good health and CMV-seronegative. CDR3 region: CASSDAGSNQPQHF. Here is the DNA: TGTGCCAGCAGCGACGCAGGGAGCAATCAGCCCCAGCATTTT.